A selection of T cell receptor beta chains follows, all from one sample in a study of Graves' ophthalmopathy and Graves' hyperthyroidism. TCRdb ran MiXCR on the multiplex PCR reads and lists one entry per CDR3 protein. The sample carries 620,000 or so distinct CDR3 sequences, about 24% recorded once. Sequencing was performed on peripheral blood. The source of these receptors is a woman younger than 30 with stable Graves' hyperthyroidism. Some clones in this sample may be carry-over from other donors' samples. Each CDR3 is given with its conserved first and last residue. Fields, in order: clone size, V gene, D gene, CDR3 length, J gene, CDR3 DNA, CDR3 protein. The D gene is left open where the match is weak. Expanded clones get a size class; other rows say once, few or many, or leave the size out.

>.|TRBV29-1|.|12|TRBJ1-1
TGCAGCGTCGTGGCTCAAGGCACTGAAGCTTTCTTT
CSVVAQGTEAFF
>many|TRBV6-2/TRBV6-3|TRBD2|17|TRBJ2-7
TGTGCCAGCACTGGGACTAGCGGGAGGACCTTCTTGTACGAGCAGTACTTC
CASTGTSGRTFLYEQYF
>many|TRBV9|TRBD1|16|TRBJ1-1
TGTGCCAGCAGCGACCGGGACAGGGGGTTGGGCACTGAAGCTTTCTTT
CASSDRDRGLGTEAFF
>many|TRBV4-2|TRBD1|16|TRBJ1-1
TGTGCCAGCAGCCAAGCCCAGACAGGGGTGAACACTGAAGCTTTCTTT
CASSQAQTGVNTEAFF
>many|TRBV6-1|.|12|TRBJ1-2
TGTGCCAGCAGTGAAGCAGGGATGGGCTACACCTTC
CASSEAGMGYTF
>many|TRBV7-6|.|16|TRBJ2-7
TGTGCCAGCAGCTTATCAGGGGCGGGGAGCTCCTACGAGCAGTACTTC
CASSLSGAGSSYEQYF
>many|TRBV10-3|TRBD1|15|TRBJ1-1
TGTGCCATCAGTGAGCTGGGACAGGCTGCTACTGAAGCTTTCTTT
CAISELGQAATEAFF
>.|TRBV12-3/TRBV12-4|.|11|TRBJ1-1
TGTGCCGGCAGTTTTGGCACTGAAGCTTTCTTT
CAGSFGTEAFF
>many|TRBV20-1|.|14|TRBJ1-1
TGCAGTGCTAGAGAAGGATTTGTGGACACTGAAGCTTTCTTT
CSAREGFVDTEAFF
>many|TRBV6-1|TRBD2|16|TRBJ2-3
TGTGCCAGCAGTCCAACCGAGAGCGGGATAACAGATACGCAGTATTTT
CASSPTESGITDTQYF
>.|TRBV11-2|.|14|TRBJ2-7
TGTGCCAGCAGCTTAGATAGGCTGGCAGAGTCTAGGTACTTC
CASSLDRLAESRYF
>few|TRBV12-3/TRBV12-4|.|17|TRBJ2-2
TGTGCCAGCAGTTTAAGTTCGGGAGTCGGTAACACCGGGGAGCTGTTTTTT
CASSLSSGVGNTGELFF
>many|TRBV5-1|.|15|TRBJ2-2
TGCGCCAGCAGCACAGGGTCGTTGAACACCGGGGAGCTGTTTTTT
CASSTGSLNTGELFF
>many|TRBV12-3/TRBV12-4|.|14|TRBJ1-3
TGTGCCAGCAGTTTACGACAGCCGGGAAGCACCATATATTTT
CASSLRQPGSTIYF
>.|TRBV19|TRBD2|16|TRBJ2-2
TGTGCCAGTAGTATACCTAGCGGGGGTGTCACCGGGGAGCTGTTTTTT
CASSIPSGGVTGELFF
>few|TRBV12-3/TRBV12-4|.|13|TRBJ2-7
TGTGCCAGCAGTTTCTTTAGGGCGTATGAGCAGTACTTC
CASSFFRAYEQYF
>.|TRBV5-4|.|14|TRBJ1-1
TGTGCCAGCAGCTTGAAGGGGGGCGGAGCTGAAGCTTTCTTT
CASSLKGGGAEAFF
>many|TRBV19|.|13|TRBJ1-5
TGTGCCAGTAGGAGGACAGTTAATCAGCCCCAGCATTTT
CASRRTVNQPQHF
>many|TRBV12-3/TRBV12-4|TRBD2|13|TRBJ2-2
TGTGCCAGCAACCCGGGAGGCTCAGGGGAGCTGTTTTTT
CASNPGGSGELFF
>.|TRBV6-5|TRBD1|16|TRBJ1-3
TGTGCCAGCCGTACTCGACAGGGGATGTCTAGAAACACCATATATTTT
CASRTRQGMSRNTIYF
>few|TRBV27|.|12|TRBJ1-1
TGTGCCAGTCGGGACAACAACACTGAAGCTTTCTTT
CASRDNNTEAFF
>many|TRBV20-1|TRBD1|12|TRBJ2-7
TGCAGTGCTAGGACAGGGGAGGCCGAGCAGTACTTC
CSARTGEAEQYF
>many|TRBV6-2/TRBV6-3|TRBD2|16|TRBJ2-7
TGTGCCAGCAGCTCCATACTAGCGGGATCGTTTCACGAGCAGTACTTC
CASSSILAGSFHEQYF
>many|TRBV27|TRBD1|15|TRBJ1-5
TGCGCCAGCAGCCCCGGGACAGGGAGCAATCAGCCCCAGCATTTT
CASSPGTGSNQPQHF
>many|TRBV20-1|TRBD1|13|TRBJ2-7
TGCAGTGTACAGGACAGGTCCCTATACGAGCAGTACTTC
CSVQDRSLYEQYF
>many|TRBV12-3/TRBV12-4|TRBD1|15|TRBJ1-6
TGTGCCAGCAGCTTAGGGACAGGGCAAAATTCACCCCTCCACTTT
CASSLGTGQNSPLHF
>many|TRBV3-1|TRBD1|14|TRBJ1-1
TGTGCCAGCAGCCAAGGACAGGGGGAGACTGAAGCTTTCTTT
CASSQGQGETEAFF
>few|TRBV28|TRBD1|14|TRBJ1-2
TGTGCCAGCACTATCGGGAGACAGGGGGCCCTCTCCACCTTC
CASTIGRQGALSTF
>many|TRBV13|.|16|TRBJ1-6
TGTGCCAGCAGCTTTGCCACAGGGCGCCGCTATTCACCCCTCCACTTT
CASSFATGRRYSPLHF
>.|TRBV5-8|.|14|TRBJ1-2
TGTGCCAGCAGCTTGGAAGGCAGGTCCTATGGCTACACCTTC
CASSLEGRSYGYTF
>.|TRBV18|TRBD1|14|TRBJ1-1
TGTGCCAGCTCACAGGGACAGGGGGCCACTGAAGCTTTCTTT
CASSQGQGATEAFF
>many|TRBV6-4|TRBD2|19|TRBJ2-6
TGTGCCAGCAGCGGGACCTCTGGGGCGGGAGACGCTGGGGCCAACGTCCTGACTTTC
CASSGTSGAGDAGANVLTF
>few|TRBV27|.|15|TRBJ2-7
TGTGCCAGCAGCGAGAAAGGGGTAAGCTCCTACGAGCAGTACTTC
CASSEKGVSSYEQYF
>many|TRBV15|.|14|TRBJ2-5
TGTGCCACCAGCATCAGGGTGGGAGGAGAGACCCAGTACTTC
CATSIRVGGETQYF
>.|TRBV7-2|.|15|TRBJ1-2
TGTGCCAGCAGCCCCAGGACAGCTTACTCCTATGGCTACACCTTC
CASSPRTAYSYGYTF
>.|TRBV20-1|TRBD1|16|TRBJ1-2
TGCAGTGCTAGAAGCGGGTGGGGACAGGGGAGTTATGGCTACACCTTC
CSARSGWGQGSYGYTF
>many|TRBV7-2|TRBD1|15|TRBJ1-6
TGTGCCAGCAGCTCACCGACAGGGGGCGGTTCACCCCTCCACTTT
CASSSPTGGGSPLHF
>many|TRBV12-3/TRBV12-4|.|15|TRBJ2-4
TGTGCCACGAGGGGTAGGAGAGGGGCCAAAAACATTAAGTACTTC
CATRGRRGAKNIKYF
>.|TRBV14|.|14|TRBJ2-7
TGTGCCAGCAGCCAAATGGGGCTTGAGTACGAGCAGTACTTC
CASSQMGLEYEQYF
>few|TRBV3-1|.|14|TRBJ2-7
TGTGCCAGCAGATCGACTAGTGGGGCCTACGAGCAGTACTTC
CASRSTSGAYEQYF
>.|TRBV5-1|.|14|TRBJ1-3
TGCGCCAGCAGCTTCGACGGAATTGGAAACACCATATATTTT
CASSFDGIGNTIYF
>many|TRBV25-1|TRBD1|14|TRBJ1-2
TGTGCCAGCAGTGACCCAGGGGGGCAGACTGGCTACACCTTC
CASSDPGGQTGYTF
>.|TRBV6-1|.|15|TRBJ1-3
TGTGCCAGCAGCCGGACCCTGGCTTCTGGAAACACCATATATTTT
CASSRTLASGNTIYF
>.|TRBV6-5|.|13|TRBJ1-1
TGTGCCAGCAGTTACACGTCCGACAGGGAAGCTTTCTTT
CASSYTSDREAFF
>many|TRBV9|.|15|TRBJ1-2
TGTGCCAGCAGCGTCGACGGGGACGGTAACTATGGCTACACCTTC
CASSVDGDGNYGYTF
>many|TRBV12-3/TRBV12-4|.|15|TRBJ1-2
TGTGCCAGCAGGCGGGTCAGGGCTAATAACTATGGCTACACCTTC
CASRRVRANNYGYTF
>few|TRBV6-1|.|14|TRBJ1-1
TGTGCCAGTACAGGAGGCCCTGAACTGGCTGAAGCTTTCTTT
CASTGGPELAEAFF
>.|TRBV6-1|.|16|TRBJ1-2
TGTGCCGGCAGGGATAAGGACCGGACTAAGTCCTATGGCTACACCTTC
CAGRDKDRTKSYGYTF